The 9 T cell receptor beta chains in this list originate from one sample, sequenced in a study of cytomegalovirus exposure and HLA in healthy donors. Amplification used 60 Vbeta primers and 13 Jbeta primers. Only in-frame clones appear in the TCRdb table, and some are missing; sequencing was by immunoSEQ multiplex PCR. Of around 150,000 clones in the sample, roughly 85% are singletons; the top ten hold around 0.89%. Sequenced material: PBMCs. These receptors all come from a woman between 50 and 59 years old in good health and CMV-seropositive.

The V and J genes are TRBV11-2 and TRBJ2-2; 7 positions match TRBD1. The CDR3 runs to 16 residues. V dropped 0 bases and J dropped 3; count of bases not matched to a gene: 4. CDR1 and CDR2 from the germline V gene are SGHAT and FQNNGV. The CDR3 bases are TGTGCCAGCAGCTTAGAAGGGGGCTGGGACACCGGGGAGCTGTTTTTT. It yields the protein CASSLEGGWDTGELFF.

The CDR3 DNA reads TGTGCCAGCAGTTTACCCATGAACACTGAAGCTTTCTTT. It specifies CASSLPMNTEAFF. The V call is TRBV28, the J call TRBJ1-1; D is ambiguous. Germline V gives CDR1 MDHEN, CDR2 SYDVKM. V gave up 2 bases and J gave up 0 bases, with 4 bases separating them. The CDR3 is 13 amino acids.

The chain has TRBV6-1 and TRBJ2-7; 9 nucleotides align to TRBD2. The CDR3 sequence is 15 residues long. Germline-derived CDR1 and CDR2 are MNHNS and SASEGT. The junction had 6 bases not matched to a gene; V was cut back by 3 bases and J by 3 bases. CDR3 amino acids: CASSDLSGRNYEQYF. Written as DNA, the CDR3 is TGTGCCAGCAGTGATCTTAGCGGGAGAAACTACGAGCAGTACTTC.

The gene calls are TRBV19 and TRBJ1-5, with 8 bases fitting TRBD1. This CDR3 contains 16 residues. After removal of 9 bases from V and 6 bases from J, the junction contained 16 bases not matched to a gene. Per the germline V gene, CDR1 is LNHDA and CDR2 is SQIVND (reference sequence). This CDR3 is CASQKVGTGVTQPQHF. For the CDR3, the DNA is TGTGCCAGCCAAAAGGTCGGGACAGGAGTTACTCAGCCCCAGCATTTT.

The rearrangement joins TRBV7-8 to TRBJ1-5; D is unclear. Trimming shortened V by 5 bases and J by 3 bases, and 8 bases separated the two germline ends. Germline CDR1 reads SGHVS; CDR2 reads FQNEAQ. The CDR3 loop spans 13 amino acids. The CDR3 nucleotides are TGTGCCAGCAGCCTCCGTCCCAATCAGCCCCAGCATTTT. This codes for CASSLRPNQPQHF.

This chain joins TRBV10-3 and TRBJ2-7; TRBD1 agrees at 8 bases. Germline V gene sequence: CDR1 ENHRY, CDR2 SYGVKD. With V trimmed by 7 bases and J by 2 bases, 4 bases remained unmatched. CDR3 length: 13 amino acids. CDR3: CAIMDRAPYEQYF. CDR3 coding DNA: TGTGCCATCATGGACAGGGCTCCCTACGAGCAGTACTTC.

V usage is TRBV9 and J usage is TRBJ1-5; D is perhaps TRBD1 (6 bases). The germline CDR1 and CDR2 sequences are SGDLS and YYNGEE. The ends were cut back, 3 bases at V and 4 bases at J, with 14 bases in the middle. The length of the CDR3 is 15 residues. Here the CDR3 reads CASSAGTLINQPQHF. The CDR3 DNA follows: TGTGCCAGCAGCGCAGGGACACTGATTAATCAGCCCCAGCATTTT.

The CDR3 sequence is CASSFGQGMTEAFF. In DNA, the CDR3 is TGTGCCAGCTCGTTCGGACAGGGGATGACTGAAGCTTTCTTT. The chain is built from TRBV18 and TRBJ1-1, with 9 bases identical to TRBD1. The CDR3 covers 14 residues. Germline V gene lookup returns CDR1 KGHSH and CDR2 LQKENI. The J segment lost 5 bases and the V segment lost 6 bases, leaving 7 bases of the junction unmatched.

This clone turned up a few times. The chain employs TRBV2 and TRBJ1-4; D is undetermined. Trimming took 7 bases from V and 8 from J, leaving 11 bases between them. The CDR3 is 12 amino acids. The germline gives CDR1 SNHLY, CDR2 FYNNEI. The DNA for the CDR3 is TGTGCCAGCAAAGGAGTCGGGGAAAAACTGTTTTTT. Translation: CASKGVGEKLFF.